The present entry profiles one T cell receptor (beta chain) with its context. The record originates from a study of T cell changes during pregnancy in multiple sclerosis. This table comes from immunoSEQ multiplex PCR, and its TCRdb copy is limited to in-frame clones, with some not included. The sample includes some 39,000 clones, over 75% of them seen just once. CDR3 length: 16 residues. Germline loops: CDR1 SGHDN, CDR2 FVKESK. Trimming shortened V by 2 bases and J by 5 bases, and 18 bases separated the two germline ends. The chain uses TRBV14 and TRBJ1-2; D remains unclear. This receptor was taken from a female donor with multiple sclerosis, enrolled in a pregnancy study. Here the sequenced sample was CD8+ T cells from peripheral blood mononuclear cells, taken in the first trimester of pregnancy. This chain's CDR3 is CASSQTRHTALYGYTF. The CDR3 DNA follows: TGTGCCAGCAGCCAAACTAGGCATACAGCACTTTATGGCTACACCTTC.